This T cell receptor beta chain was recorded in a study of beta chain features in type 1 diabetes (dated by TCRdb to between 2018 and 2020). With regard to the full study: Mean age, gender distribution, total cell number and subset yield were not different between patients and healthy donors. Across all samples, around 99 million sorted cells were examined, and cell number per subset correlated strongly with RNA yield. The study compared the TCRB repertoires of sorted circulating CD4+ T cell subsets in recently diagnosed type 1 diabetes patients with those in matched healthy donors. Naive and central memory subsets were obtained from all 30 or so donors, but regulatory and stem cell-like memory subsets were isolated from only 8 patients and roughly eight healthy donors.

The entire amount of isolated RNA was reverse transcribed using the High Capacity cDNA Reverse Transcription Kit, so the sequenced TCRB transcripts were expressed ones. Naive, central memory and regulatory T cell samples underwent deep immunoSEQ sequencing, averaging about 3.5 million total reads per sample. Sorted cells were lysed in RLT buffer and RNA was extracted with DNase-treated RNeasy Micro or Mini kits, depending on cell number. Each cell subset was processed separately to prevent cross-contamination, with patient and healthy donor samples processed together. The immunoSEQ multiplex PCR was used to amplify TCRB sequences from cDNA, generating 87-bp fragments that spanned the CDR3 region. Sequencing of the amplicons was done on the Illumina HiSeq platform. The authors' pipeline ran thus. Synthetic template baselines were used to correct PCR bias computationally, reads within Hamming distance 2 were collapsed together, and singletons that could not be merged were discarded. Reads were aligned against IMGT to assign V, D and J genes, CDR3 length and insertions or deletions at six rearrangement sites. Within each subset, clonotype counts were normalized to the number of sorted cells before true diversity and Gini coefficients were calculated with the tcR R package. Repertoire sharing was quantified using the overlap coefficient calculated on TCRB nucleotide sequences. As a proxy for the pre-selection repertoire, out-of-frame TCRB sequences from naive cells were analyzed. TCRdb obtained this table from immuneACCESS and retained in-frame rearrangements with V and J assigned. These tables miss some clones; where compared with another copy, unresolved V genes account for less than half of the shortfall, and the remainder is unexplained. V, J and clone size are those of that table, while D and trimming were read from the DNA. The sample includes 240,000 or so clones, with about a fifth observed a single time. Of the sample, more than 0.025% falls within the top ten clones.

In the germline V gene, CDR1 corresponds to LGHNA and CDR2 to YSLEER. For this chain, trimming is 0 bases at the V end and 6 bases at the J end, and the number of junction bases without a gene match is 11. Its CDR3 holds 17 amino acids, cysteine through phenylalanine. Only CDR3 DNA remains: 51 bases, in frame from the first base. Study-wide conclusions, independent of this receptor: Patients with type 1 diabetes made fewer insertions and deleted more nucleotides at VDJ recombination sites, implying thymic rearrangement abnormalities. Type 1 diabetes patients showed a moderate but significant shortening of TCRB CDR3 length in all four CD4+ subsets. Because the HLA sub-analyses included only small numbers of individuals, any influence of HLA type on TCRB rearrangement was left unresolved. Naive, central memory and regulatory TCRB repertoires appeared to be more similar among patients than among healthy donors. Sequencing cDNA rather than genomic DNA could over-represent highly expressing activated cells, although activation and CD3 levels did not differ between groups. PCR might favor shorter templates, but patient and control samples were amplified and corrected together, so any skew would affect both groups equally.

This clone was detected a few times. This receptor's antigen is unknown. Base qualities are missing; no much larger clone stands one base away. A single peripheral blood draw of around 100 mL on average was collected from each donor into heparinised tubes. A BD FACSAria II and a panel including CD45RO, CCR7, CD25, CD127, CD95 and CD27 were used to sort naive, central memory, regulatory and stem cell-like memory CD4+ T cells. All sorted populations exceeded 95% purity. Right away, PBMCs were isolated by Lymphoprep density gradient centrifugation and were stained directly, with no culture step. Samples were stained and sorted in pairs, with one healthy donor and one patient per experiment, so that batch effects were minimized.

The source is a middle-aged woman with type 1 diabetes. The chain is made from TRBV4-3 and TRBJ1-5, and 7 junction bases match TRBD1. The sequenced sample was naive CD4+ T cells from blood. What the cell subset or site label conveys for this sample: true naive CD4+ T cells. CDR3 protein: CASSQDIGTAVGQPQHF. The DNA sequence is as follows: TGCGCCAGCAGCCAAGATATAGGGACAGCGGTAGGTCAGCCCCAGCATTTT.